Reported below is one T cell receptor beta chain. Its antigen is unknown. The data stem from a study of T cell responses to AZD1222 COVID-19 vaccine. Method: immunoSEQ multiplex PCR; TCRdb's copy keeps in-frame clones and lacks some. The sample yields over 95,000 clones, approximately 91% seen once. Study results and caveats: Vaccine-associated CD4 TCRs ranged over spike, dominating at 160-218 and 743-854. Donors, mostly white British, included more females; clonal diversity was possibly underestimated. Reports indicate that nearly half of spike-specific TCRs are directed at unmutated variant regions.

Source: peripheral blood, taken on day 0 of AZD1222 vaccination. This sequence was found in an adult in good health.

CDR3 DNA: TGTGCCAGCAGACCCAGGGGCCCTGGGACTGAAGCTTTCTTT. This translates into CASRPRGPGTEAFF. The chain joins TRBV6-5 to TRBJ1-1, with TRBD1 as a possible D gene (6 bases). Germline CDR1 and CDR2: MNHEY and SVGAGI. The CDR3 extends over 14 amino acids. V lost 6 bases to trimming and J lost 5 bases, with 16 bases between them.